Shown below are 26 T cell receptor beta chains from a single sample sequenced in a study of cytomegalovirus exposure and HLA in healthy donors. The PCR ran on 60 Vbeta and 13 Jbeta primers. Measured with immunoSEQ multiplex PCR; TCRdb has only the in-frame clones, and not every one. This sample yields about 110,000 clones, of which around 64% are seen a single time; around 9% belongs to the top ten. The sequenced material came from PBMCs. These receptors were collected from a man aged 25-40 years in good health and CMV-seropositive.

This clone occurred a few times. The J gene is TRBJ2-7, the V gene TRBV6-5, with 8 positions matching TRBD1. Germline CDR1 is MNHEY and CDR2 is SVGAGI. The junction had 8 bases not matched to a gene; V was cut back by 6 bases and J by 1 base. The CDR3 sequence is 15 residues long. CDR3 DNA sequence: TGTGCCAGCAGATTAGGACAGGGAAGATCCTACGAGCAGTACTTC. It specifies CASRLGQGRSYEQYF.

This clone was found a few times. The chain carries TRBV9 and TRBJ2-4; D is undetermined. Trimming left V 4 bases short and J 0 bases short, with 11 bases between. CDR3 length equals 15 residues. Germline V gene data show CDR1 as SGDLS and CDR2 as YYNGEE. The CDR3 DNA reads TGTGCCAGCAGCCCCCAGGCTCTAGCCAAAAACATTCAGTACTTC. Residues: CASSPQALAKNIQYF. Full variable domain (rest looked up from reference TRBV9 and TRBJ2-4): DSGVTQTPKHLITATGQRVTLRCSPRSGDLSVYWYQQSLDQGLQFLIQYYNGEERAKGNILERFSAQQFPDLHSELNLSSLELGDSALYFCASSPQALAKNIQYFGAGTRLSVL.

V and J are TRBV7-2 and TRBJ1-1, with 12 bases that match TRBD1. Germline lookup yields CDR1 SGHTA and CDR2 FQGNSA. This CDR3 comprises 15 residues. Germline trimming cut 5 bases from V and 6 bases from J; bases unmatched to any gene: 7. CDR3 loop: CASSIGTGGYSEAFF. As DNA, the CDR3 is TGTGCCAGCAGCATCGGGACAGGGGGCTATTCTGAAGCTTTCTTT.

This clone was counted once. The rearrangement uses TRBV4-1 and TRBJ2-3; 7 bases fit TRBD1. V gave up 8 bases and J gave up 0 bases; unmatched junction bases: 11. CDR1 MGHRA and CDR2 YSYEKL come from the germline V gene. The CDR3 loop spans 16 amino acids. The CDR3 sequence: CASCPRGPASTDTQYF. As DNA, the CDR3 is TGCGCCAGCTGTCCTAGGGGGCCAGCTAGCACAGATACGCAGTATTTT.

Note on this clone: A junction end diverges from the germline sequence, so it may reflect a read error. The chain uses TRBV7-9 and TRBJ2-5; 7 nucleotides match TRBD1. Germline values: CDR1 SEHNR, CDR2 FQNEAQ (reference sequence). The CDR3 length is 17 residues. CDR3 sequence (DNA): TGTGCTAGCAGCTTAGAGGGTTCAGGGGGTTACCAAGAGACCCAGTACTTC. Translated: CASSLEGSGGYQETQYF.

CDR3 residues: CASSRLAGKGDTQYF. As DNA, the CDR3 is TGTGCCAGCAGCAGACTAGCGGGAAAGGGAGATACGCAGTATTTT. V usage is TRBV2 and J usage is TRBJ2-3, with 11 bases that match TRBD2. The CDR3 is made up of 15 amino acids. J lost 5 bases, V lost 6 bases, and 7 bases had no gene match. CDR1 and CDR2 (germline): SNHLY, FYNNEI.

The chain uses TRBV2 and TRBJ2-7, with TRBD2 matching 9 bases. Germline V gives CDR1 SNHLY, CDR2 FYNNEI. V lost 0 bases to trimming and J lost 4 bases; unmatched junction nucleotides: 4. The CDR3 contains 15 residues. In DNA form, the CDR3 reads TGTGCCAGCAGTGAAGCCGGCGGGGGGGCGTACGAGCAGTACTTC. Protein sequence: CASSEAGGGAYEQYF.

V and J are TRBV28 and TRBJ2-5, with 11 nucleotides matching TRBD2. Per germline, CDR1 MDHEN and CDR2 SYDVKM. Trimming removed 6 bases from V and 4 bases from J; junction bases left unmatched: 10. The CDR3 runs 16 residues. The CDR3 DNA sequence: TGTGCCAGCAGCCCCCGGCTAGCGGGAGGAGGAGAGACCCAGTACTTC. Protein sequence: CASSPRLAGGGETQYF. The entire variable domain, with the rest obtained from reference TRBV28 and TRBJ2-5, is as follows: DVKVTQSSRYLVKRTGEKVFLECVQDMDHENMFWYRQDPGLGLRLIYFSYDVKMKEKGDIPEGYSVSREKKERFSLILESASTNQTSMYLCASSPRLAGGGETQYFGPGTRLLVL.

The V and J genes are TRBV27 and TRBJ2-1, with 14 bases identical to TRBD2. CDR1 is MNHEY, CDR2 SMNVEV, per germline (reference sequence). The CDR3 runs to 15 residues. The ends lost 4 bases at V and 12 bases at J; junction bases unmatched: 8. CDR3 protein: CASSSMGLAGVRQFF. Here the CDR3 DNA reads TGTGCCAGCAGTTCAATGGGACTAGCGGGAGTTAGGCAGTTCTTC.

The chain couples TRBV11-3 to TRBJ2-3; TRBD2 matches at 10 bases. The CDR3 has 20 amino acids. After removal of 0 bases from V and 1 base from J, the junction contained 13 bases not matched to a gene. Germline assignment: CDR1 SGHNT and CDR2 YENEEA. The CDR3 nucleotides read TGTGCCAGCAGCTTAGATTTCCAGCTAGCGGGAGAATCAGGCACAGATACGCAGTATTTT. It specifies CASSLDFQLAGESGTDTQYF. The variable domain in full, completed from reference TRBV11-3 and TRBJ2-3, reads EAGVVQSPRYKIIEKKQPVAFWCNPISGHNTLYWYLQNLGQGPELLIRYENEEAVDDSQLPKDRFSAERLKGVDSTLKIQPAELGDSAVYLCASSLDFQLAGESGTDTQYFGPGTRLTVL.

The CDR3 DNA follows: TGTGCCAGTAGTATTTCCTCCGGGACTAGGGCCTACAATGAGCAGTTCTTC. It codes for CASSISSGTRAYNEQFF. The V and J genes are TRBV19 and TRBJ2-1; 8 bases align to TRBD2. The CDR3 covers 17 residues. The germline gives CDR1 LNHDA, CDR2 SQIVND (reference sequence). V was clipped by 3 bases and J by 2 bases; unmatched bases: 9.

V is TRBV29-1 and J is TRBJ2-3; D is possibly TRBD2 (5 bases). CDR3 size: 13 residues. Germline CDR1 and CDR2: SQVTM and ANQGSEA. Trimming left V 4 bases short and J 4 bases short, with 12 bases between. CDR3 amino acids: CSVGPSGADTQYF. The CDR3 nucleotides are TGCAGCGTTGGACCCTCCGGGGCAGATACGCAGTATTTT.

The chain combines TRBV5-4 with TRBJ2-1, with 10 bases fitting TRBD2. The CDR3 spans 15 residues. Germline V lookup: CDR1 SGHNT, CDR2 YYREEE (reference sequence). The junction had 4 bases not matched to a gene; V was cut back by 1 base and J by 6 bases. CDR3 nucleotide sequence: TGTGCCAGCAGCTTGAGCGGGAGGGCCTTCAATGAGCAGTTCTTC. This codes for CASSLSGRAFNEQFF.

The genes are TRBV19 and TRBJ2-3, with 11 bases matching TRBD2. CDR1 is LNHDA and CDR2 is SQIVND in the germline V gene (reference sequence). Trimming removed 7 bases from V and 0 bases from J; junction bases left unmatched: 6. This CDR3 is built from 16 residues. For the CDR3, the DNA is TGTGCCAGTAAAAAGGGACTAGCGGTTAGCACAGATACGCAGTATTTT. This sequence encodes CASKKGLAVSTDTQYF. Looking up the rest from reference TRBV19 and TRBJ2-3 gives the full variable domain: DGGITQSPKYLFRKEGQNVTLSCEQNLNHDAMYWYRQDPGQGLRLIYYSQIVNDFQKGDIAEGYSVSREKKESFPLTVTSAQKNPTAFYLCASKKGLAVSTDTQYFGPGTRLTVL.

The genes are TRBV7-3 and TRBJ1-2, with 7 bases lining up with TRBD1. After removal of 2 bases from V and 3 bases from J, the junction contained 3 bases not matched to a gene. The length of the CDR3 is 14 residues. Germline CDR1 SGHTA, CDR2 FQGTGA. The CDR3 here is CASSLGGGDYGYTF. CDR3 nucleotide sequence: TGTGCCAGCAGCTTAGGAGGGGGCGACTATGGCTACACCTTC. Together with reference TRBV7-3 and TRBJ1-2, the CDR3 gives the full variable domain: GAGVSQTPSNKVTEKGKYVELRCDPISGHTALYWYRQSLGQGPEFLIYFQGTGAADDSGLPNDRFFAVRPEGSVSTLKIQRTERGDSAVYLCASSLGGGDYGYTFGSGTRLTVV.

This rearrangement joins TRBV2 to TRBJ2-1, with 10 nucleotides matching TRBD1. This CDR3 region has 14 residues. Germline V lookup: CDR1 SNHLY, CDR2 FYNNEI. V was clipped by 5 bases and J by 9 bases; unmatched bases: 7. The CDR3 region is CASSLDRGQGEQFF. The CDR3 DNA reads as TGTGCCAGCAGTCTCGACAGGGGGCAAGGTGAGCAGTTCTTC. Drawing the rest from reference TRBV2 and TRBJ2-1, the complete variable domain is EPEVTQTPSHQVTQMGQEVILRCVPISNHLYFYWYRQILGQKVEFLVSFYNNEISEKSEIFDDQFSVERPDGSNFTLKIRSTKLEDSAMYFCASSLDRGQGEQFFGPGTRLTVL.

This clone was observed once. This rearrangement joins TRBV7-6 to TRBJ2-2, with D perhaps matching TRBD2 (7 bases). Germline CDR1 and CDR2: SGHVS and FNYEAQ. The length of the CDR3 is 16 residues. The ends were cut back, 5 bases at V and 4 bases at J, with 17 bases in the middle. CDR3 nucleotides: TGTGCCAGCAGCCACCGGCCGGGGGGCGGCACCGGGGAGCTGTTTTTT. Translating it yields CASSHRPGGGTGELFF.

The chain uses TRBV6-5 and TRBJ1-5, with D unresolved. This CDR3 comprises 14 residues. Trimming shortened V by 5 bases and J by 6 bases, and 14 bases separated the two germline ends. Germline CDR1 reads MNHEY; CDR2 reads SVGAGI. CDR3 in amino acids: CASSLEIGGQPQHF. CDR3 nucleotides: TGTGCCAGCAGTCTAGAGATTGGCGGTCAGCCCCAGCATTTT.

The rearrangement uses TRBV5-1 and TRBJ1-2; the D gene is possibly TRBD1 (6 bases). Germline loops: CDR1 SGHRS, CDR2 YFSETQ. The CDR3 spans 17 residues. The V end was cut by 0 bases, the J end by 7 bases, with 22 bases between. CDR3 DNA sequence: TGCGCCAGCAGCTTGGGGGCCAGGGGCCCTGTTCGGATTGGCTACACCTTC. Amino acid sequence: CASSLGARGPVRIGYTF.

This sequence joins TRBV28 and TRBJ2-2; 11 bases map to TRBD1. V lost 7 bases, J lost 6 bases, and 10 bases stayed unmatched. CDR1 and CDR2 (germline): MDHEN, SYDVKM. The CDR3 runs 16 residues. The CDR3 loop reads CASTIGGTGGSGELFF. The CDR3 nucleotides are TGTGCCAGCACCATAGGGGGGACAGGGGGATCCGGGGAGCTGTTTTTT.

The chain employs TRBV15 and TRBJ2-3; D is uncertain. CDR1 is LNHNV, CDR2 YYDKDF, per germline (reference sequence). V lost 1 base and J 6 bases, leaving 8 bases between the germline ends. The CDR3 is made up of 13 amino acids. The CDR3: CATSRVARDTQYF. In DNA form, the CDR3 reads TGTGCCACCAGCAGAGTAGCTCGGGATACGCAGTATTTT.

The rearrangement links TRBV13 to TRBJ2-3, with unresolved D. There are 14 residues in the CDR3. Trimming stripped 2 bases from V and 0 bases from J, with 6 bases between. Germline values: CDR1 PRHDT, CDR2 FYEKMQ (reference sequence). The CDR3 DNA reads as TGTGCCAGCAGCTTAACGGAGAGCACAGATACGCAGTATTTT. As protein: CASSLTESTDTQYF. The full variable domain, completed using reference TRBV13 and TRBJ2-3, is AAGVIQSPRHLIKEKRETATLKCYPIPRHDTVYWYQQGPGQDPQFLISFYEKMQSDKGSIPDRFSAQQFSDYHSELNMSSLELGDSALYFCASSLTESTDTQYFGPGTRLTVL.

This chain joins TRBV28 and TRBJ1-2; D perhaps matches TRBD1 (5 bases). Trimming stripped 1 base from V and 5 bases from J, with 5 bases between. Germline CDR1 MDHEN, CDR2 SYDVKM. The CDR3 totals 12 residues. The chain's CDR3 is CASSLSGYGYTF. The CDR3 nucleotides are TGTGCCAGCAGTTTATCAGGGTATGGCTACACCTTC.

This chain links TRBV19 with TRBJ1-3, with TRBD1 identical over 8 bases. The trim removed 4 bases at V and 2 bases at J, leaving 4 bases unmatched. Germline CDR1 LNHDA, CDR2 SQIVND (reference sequence). CDR3 length: 15 amino acids. The DNA of the CDR3 is TGTGCCAGTAGTAAGCCGGACAGGGCTGGAAACACCATATATTTT. It is translated as CASSKPDRAGNTIYF.

CDR3 region: CASSVPSGLAGGRSDTQYF. CDR3 in DNA: TGTGCCAGCAGCGTACCTTCGGGACTAGCGGGGGGGCGGTCAGATACGCAGTATTTT. The rearrangement joins TRBV9 to TRBJ2-3; TRBD2 matches 16 bases. The CDR3 extends over 19 amino acids. In germline, CDR1 is SGDLS, CDR2 YYNGEE. V gave up 1 base and J gave up 4 bases; unmatched junction bases: 9.

The chain carries TRBV27 and TRBJ2-7; D is possibly TRBD1 (5 bases). V lost 5 bases, J lost 2 bases, and 16 bases lay in between. The CDR3 is made up of 15 amino acids. Germline assignment: CDR1 MNHEY and CDR2 SMNVEV (reference sequence). The CDR3 protein is CASSPSGHGTYEQYF. The CDR3, as DNA: TGTGCCAGCAGTCCGAGTGGACACGGAACCTACGAGCAGTACTTC.